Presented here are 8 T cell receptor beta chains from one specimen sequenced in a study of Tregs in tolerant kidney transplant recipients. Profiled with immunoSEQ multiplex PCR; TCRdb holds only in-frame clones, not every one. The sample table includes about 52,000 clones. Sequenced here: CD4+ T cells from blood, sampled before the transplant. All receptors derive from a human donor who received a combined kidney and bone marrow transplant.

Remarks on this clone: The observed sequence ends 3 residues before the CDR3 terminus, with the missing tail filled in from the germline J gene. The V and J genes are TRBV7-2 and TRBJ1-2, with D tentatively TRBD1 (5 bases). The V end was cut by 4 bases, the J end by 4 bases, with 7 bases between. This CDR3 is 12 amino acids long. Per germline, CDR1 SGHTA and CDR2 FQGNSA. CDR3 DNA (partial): TGTGCCAGCAGCTCCGGGGGCTATGGC. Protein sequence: CASSSGGYG. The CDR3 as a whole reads CASSSGGYGYTF.

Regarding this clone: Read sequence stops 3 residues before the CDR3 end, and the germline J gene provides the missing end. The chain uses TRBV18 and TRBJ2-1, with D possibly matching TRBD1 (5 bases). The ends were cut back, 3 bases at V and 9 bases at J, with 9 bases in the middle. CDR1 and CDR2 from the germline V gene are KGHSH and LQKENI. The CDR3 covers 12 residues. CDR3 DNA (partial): TGTGCCAGCTCACCGACAGAGAGTGAG. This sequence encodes CASSPTESE. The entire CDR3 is CASSPTESEQFF.

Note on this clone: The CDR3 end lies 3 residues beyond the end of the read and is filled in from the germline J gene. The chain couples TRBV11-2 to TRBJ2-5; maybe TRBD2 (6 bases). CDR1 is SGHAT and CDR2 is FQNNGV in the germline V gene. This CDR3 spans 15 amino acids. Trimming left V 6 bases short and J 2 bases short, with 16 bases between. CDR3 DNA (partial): TGTGCCAGCAGTTCGAGGGGAGGTCTACAAGAGACC. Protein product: CASSSRGGLQET. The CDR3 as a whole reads CASSSRGGLQETQYF.

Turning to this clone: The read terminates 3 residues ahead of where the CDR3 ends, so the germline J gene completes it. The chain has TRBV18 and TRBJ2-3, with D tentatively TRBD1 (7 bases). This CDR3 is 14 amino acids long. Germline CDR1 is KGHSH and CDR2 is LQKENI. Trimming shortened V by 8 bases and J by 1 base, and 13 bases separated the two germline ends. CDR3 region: CASKEGQRTDTQYF. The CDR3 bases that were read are TGTGCCAGCAAGGAGGGACAGCGCACAGATACG.

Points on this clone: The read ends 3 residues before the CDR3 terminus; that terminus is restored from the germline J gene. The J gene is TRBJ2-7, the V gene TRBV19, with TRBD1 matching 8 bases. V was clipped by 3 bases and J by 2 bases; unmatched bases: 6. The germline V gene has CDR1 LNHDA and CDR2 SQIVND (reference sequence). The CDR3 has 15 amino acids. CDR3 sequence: CASSIQGAGPYEQYF. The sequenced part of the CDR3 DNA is TGTGCCAGTAGTATTCAGGGGGCGGGACCCTACGAG.

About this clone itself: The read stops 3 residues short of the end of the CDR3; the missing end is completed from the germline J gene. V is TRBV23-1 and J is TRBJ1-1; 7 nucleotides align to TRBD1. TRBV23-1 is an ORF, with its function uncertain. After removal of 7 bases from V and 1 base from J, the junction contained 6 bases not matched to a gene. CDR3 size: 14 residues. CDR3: CASTMGQKNTEAFF. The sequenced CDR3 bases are TGCGCCAGCACCATGGGACAGAAGAACACTGAA.

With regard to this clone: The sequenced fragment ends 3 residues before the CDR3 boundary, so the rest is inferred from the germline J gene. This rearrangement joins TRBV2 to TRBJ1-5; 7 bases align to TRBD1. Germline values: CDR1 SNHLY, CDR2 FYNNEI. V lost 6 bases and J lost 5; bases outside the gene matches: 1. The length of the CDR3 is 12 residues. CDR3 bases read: TGTGCCAGCAGCGGACAGGATCAGCCC. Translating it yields CASSGQDQP. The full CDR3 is CASSGQDQPQHF. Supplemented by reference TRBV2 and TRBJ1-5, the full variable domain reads EPEVTQTPSHQVTQMGQEVILRCVPISNHLYFYWYRQILGQKVEFLVSFYNNEISEKSEIFDDQFSVERPDGSNFTLKIRSTKLEDSAMYFCASSGQDQPQHFGDGTRLSIL.

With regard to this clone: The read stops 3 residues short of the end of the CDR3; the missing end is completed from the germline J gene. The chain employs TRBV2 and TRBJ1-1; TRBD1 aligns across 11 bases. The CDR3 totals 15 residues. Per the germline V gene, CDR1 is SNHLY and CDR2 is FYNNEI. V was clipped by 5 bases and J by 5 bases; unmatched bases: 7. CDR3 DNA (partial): TGTGCCAGCAGTTCGTGGACAGGGGGCTGGACTGAA. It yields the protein CASSSWTGGWTE. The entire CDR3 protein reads CASSSWTGGWTEAFF. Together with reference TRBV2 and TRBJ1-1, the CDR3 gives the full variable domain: EPEVTQTPSHQVTQMGQEVILRCVPISNHLYFYWYRQILGQKVEFLVSFYNNEISEKSEIFDDQFSVERPDGSNFTLKIRSTKLEDSAMYFCASSSWTGGWTEAFFGQGTRLTVV.